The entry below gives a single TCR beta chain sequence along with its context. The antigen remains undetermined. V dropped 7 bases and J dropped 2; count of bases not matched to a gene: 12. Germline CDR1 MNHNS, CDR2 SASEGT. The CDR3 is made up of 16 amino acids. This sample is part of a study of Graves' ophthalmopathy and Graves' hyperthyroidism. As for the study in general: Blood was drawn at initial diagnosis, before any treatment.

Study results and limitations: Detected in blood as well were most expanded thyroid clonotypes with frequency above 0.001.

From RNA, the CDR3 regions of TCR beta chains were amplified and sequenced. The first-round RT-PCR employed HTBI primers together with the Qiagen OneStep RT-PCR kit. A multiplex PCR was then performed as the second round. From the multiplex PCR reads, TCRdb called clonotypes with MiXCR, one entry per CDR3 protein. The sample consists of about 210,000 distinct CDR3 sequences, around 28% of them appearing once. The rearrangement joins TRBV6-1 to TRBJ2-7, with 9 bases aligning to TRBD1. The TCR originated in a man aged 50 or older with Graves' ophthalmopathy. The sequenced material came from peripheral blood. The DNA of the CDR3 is TGTGCCAGCACCAGGACAGGGGTTTCCCTCGCCTACGAGCAGTACTTC. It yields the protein CASTRTGVSLAYEQYF.